These 17 T cell receptor beta chains originate from one sample sequenced in a study of blood T cell repertoires in COVID-19. This table comes from immunoSEQ multiplex PCR, and its TCRdb copy is limited to in-frame clones, with some not included. The sample shows roughly 200,000 clones, approximately 80% of them seen only once. Sequencing used peripheral blood. These receptors originate from a human donor in a cohort sampled during active COVID-19.

The rearrangement joins TRBV11-2 to TRBJ2-5; maybe TRBD2 (7 bases). The V end was cut by 3 bases, the J end by 5 bases, with 13 bases between. There are 14 residues in the CDR3. Germline V CDR1 and CDR2: SGHAT, FQNNGV. CDR3 in DNA: TGTGCCAGCAGCTTTCAGAGGGGGGGGGAGACCCAGTACTTC. Amino acids: CASSFQRGGETQYF. The full variable domain, completed using reference TRBV11-2 and TRBJ2-5, is EAGVAQSPRYKIIEKRQSVAFWCNPISGHATLYWYQQILGQGPKLLIQFQNNGVVDDSQLPKDRFSAERLKGVDSTLKIQPAKLEDSAVYLCASSFQRGGETQYFGPGTRLLVL.

The chain is built from TRBV28 and TRBJ2-1, with D possibly TRBD1 on 6 matching bases. Trimming shortened V by 2 bases and J by 5 bases, and 10 bases separated the two germline ends. There are 14 residues in the CDR3. Germline V gene data show CDR1 as MDHEN and CDR2 as SYDVKM. CDR3 loop: CASSLPTGHNEQFF. The CDR3 region has the DNA TGTGCCAGCAGTTTACCCACAGGGCACAATGAGCAGTTCTTC.

The chain carries TRBV25-1 and TRBJ1-1; D unclear. Trimming cost V 6 bases and J 0 bases, with 8 bases left between them. CDR1 is MGHDK, CDR2 SYGVNS, per germline. The CDR3 has 13 residues. Here the CDR3 reads CASRGDLNTEAFF. The CDR3 DNA follows: TGTGCCAGCAGAGGAGATTTGAACACTGAAGCTTTCTTT.

The chain recombines TRBV7-9 with TRBJ2-3; the D gene is possibly TRBD2 (6 bases). This CDR3 is 16 amino acids long. Germline loops: CDR1 SEHNR, CDR2 FQNEAQ (reference sequence). Trimming shortened V by 0 bases and J by 0 bases, and 10 bases separated the two germline ends. CDR3 in amino acids: CASSLATSGSTDTQYF. The CDR3 region has the DNA TGTGCCAGCAGCTTAGCCACCAGCGGGAGCACAGATACGCAGTATTTT.

The chain carries TRBV19 and TRBJ1-2; 7 bases agree with TRBD1. The CDR3 runs 14 residues. CDR1 and CDR2 (germline): LNHDA, SQIVND (reference sequence). V gave up 4 bases and J gave up 5 bases; unmatched junction bases: 7. In nucleotides, the CDR3 is TGTGCCAGTAGTACCCCAGGGACAGAGTATGGCTACACCTTC. Its protein product is CASSTPGTEYGYTF.

V usage is TRBV10-3 and J usage is TRBJ2-7; TRBD1 is a possible D gene (6 bases). Trimming left V 6 bases short and J 3 bases short, with 12 bases between. CDR1 and CDR2 (germline): ENHRY, SYGVKD. The CDR3 has 13 amino acids. The CDR3 region has the DNA TGTGCCATCAGCGGCGCCAGGGGCTACGAGCAGTACTTC. This translates into CAISGARGYEQYF.

The rearrangement uses TRBV9 and TRBJ1-3; possibly TRBD1 for D (6 bases). Germline V gene data show CDR1 as SGDLS and CDR2 as YYNGEE. The CDR3 consists of 15 residues. V gave up 5 bases and J gave up 0 bases, with 12 bases separating them. CDR3: CASRPTGSSGNTIYF. The DNA of the CDR3 is TGTGCCAGCAGACCCACAGGGTCCTCTGGAAACACCATATATTTT.

This chain uses TRBV7-3 with TRBJ2-7; 8 positions agree with TRBD2. The CDR3 is 14 amino acids. CDR1 is SGHTA and CDR2 is FQGTGA in the germline V gene. With 5 bases clipped from V and 0 bases from J, the junction kept 3 bases outside the gene matches. CDR3 sequence (DNA): TGTGCCAGCAGCACAAGCGGGGGCTCCTACGAGCAGTACTTC. Translation gives CASSTSGGSYEQYF.

The chain uses TRBV6-4 and TRBJ2-3; 15 bases fit TRBD2. The trim removed 5 bases at V and 3 bases at J, leaving 3 bases unmatched. Germline V gene lookup returns CDR1 MRHNA and CDR2 SNTAGT. The CDR3 is 16 residues long. The CDR3 spells CASSPGTSGRTDTQYF. CDR3 sequence (DNA): TGTGCCAGCAGTCCCGGGACTAGCGGGAGGACAGATACGCAGTATTTT.

J is TRBJ2-3 and V is TRBV18; no firm D call. V was clipped by 0 bases and J by 4 bases, with 8 bases between them. Looked up from germline, CDR1 is KGHSH and CDR2 is LQKENI. The CDR3 is 14 amino acids. The CDR3 DNA reads as TGTGCCAGCTCACCACCGGTGGGCGCAGATACGCAGTATTTT. This translates into CASSPPVGADTQYF.

CDR3 coding DNA: TGTGCCAGTAGCAGGGACTCCTACGAGCAGTACTTC. Its translation is CASSRDSYEQYF. V gene TRBV19 combines with J gene TRBJ2-7; a weak D match, TRBD1 (5 bases). The germline gives CDR1 LNHDA, CDR2 SQIVND (reference sequence). Trimming shortened V by 6 bases and J by 0 bases, and 6 bases separated the two germline ends. CDR3 length: 12 amino acids.

V is TRBV29-1 and J is TRBJ1-1, with 10 bases lining up with TRBD1. Germline V gene data show CDR1 as SQVTM and CDR2 as ANQGSEA. V trimming: 5 bases; J trimming: 1 base; junction bases outside the gene matches: 7. The CDR3 is 15 amino acids. The chain's CDR3 is CSVSRDRGPNTEAFF. The CDR3, as DNA: TGCAGCGTTTCCCGGGACAGGGGACCGAACACTGAAGCTTTCTTT.

V is TRBV19 and J is TRBJ1-2; possible D gene TRBD1, 6 bases. CDR1 LNHDA and CDR2 SQIVND come from the germline V gene (reference sequence). V dropped 8 bases and J dropped 4 bases, with 11 bases sitting between them. The CDR3 spans 12 residues. This CDR3 reads CASRGDTYGYTF. CDR3 nucleotide sequence: TGTGCCAGTCGGGGGGACACCTATGGCTACACCTTC.

This sequence joins TRBV27 and TRBJ2-7; 9 nucleotides agree with TRBD1. The CDR3 has 14 amino acids. Germline CDR1 reads MNHEY; CDR2 reads SMNVEV (reference sequence). J was trimmed by 2 bases and V by 5 bases; bases with no gene match: 4. CDR3 in amino acids: CASSPDRGTYEQYF. CDR3 DNA sequence: TGTGCCAGCAGTCCGGACAGGGGCACCTACGAGCAGTACTTC.

There are a few counts of this clone. The CDR3 DNA is TGTGCCAGTAGTATCCCCAGGTCCAACTATGGCTACACCTTC. This encodes CASSIPRSNYGYTF. The rearrangement links TRBV19 to TRBJ1-2; no clear D. Germline V gives CDR1 LNHDA, CDR2 SQIVND (reference sequence). The CDR3 has 14 residues. Trimming took off 3 bases at V and 2 bases at J, with 10 bases between the two ends.

This clone has a handful of counts. The chain recombines TRBV19 with TRBJ2-7; 11 positions match TRBD2. Trimming took 5 bases from V and 2 from J; bases not matched to a gene: 5. CDR1 is LNHDA and CDR2 is SQIVND in the germline V gene (reference sequence). This CDR3 has 15 residues. The CDR3 loop reads CASSPSGRNPYEQYF. CDR3 nucleotides: TGTGCCAGTAGTCCTAGCGGGAGGAATCCCTACGAGCAGTACTTC.

V is TRBV4-3 and J is TRBJ1-6; D perhaps matches TRBD1 (6 bases). The CDR3 has 15 amino acids. V gave up 2 bases and J gave up 5 bases, with 10 bases separating them. Germline assignment: CDR1 LGHNA and CDR2 YSLEER. The CDR3 here is CASSQWGLDNSPLHF. CDR3 sequence (DNA): TGCGCCAGCAGCCAATGGGGGCTCGATAATTCACCCCTCCACTTT.